This T cell receptor (beta chain) was sequenced for a study of glioma-infiltrating T cells after dendritic cell vaccination. About the study: Treatment, given 2003 to 2012, was autologous tumor lysate-pulsed dendritic cell vaccination. Monocyte-derived dendritic cells, cultured 7 to 8 days with IL-4 and GM-CSF, were pulsed with autologous tumor lysate.

Study findings and constraints: Estimated pretreatment TIL content predicted outcome after dendritic cell vaccination.

The CDR3 runs to 11 residues. V lost 1 base and J lost 4, with 2 bases in between. Per the germline V gene, CDR1 is SGHDN and CDR2 is FVKESK. The PCR used 60 V beta and 13 J beta primers. Sequenced by immunoSEQ multiplex PCR; TCRdb stores in-frame clones only, minus some. The profile shows more than 55,000 clones, about 83% of them singletons. Worth noting for this clone: Its matching antigen is unknown.

Time point indicated: after dendritic cell vaccination, including at tumor progression/relapse. The V gene is TRBV14, the J gene TRBJ2-7; D unresolved. This TCR derives from a human donor with glioblastoma. Sequencing was performed on blood, taken after dendritic cell vaccination. CDR3: CASSQAYEQYF. The CDR3 DNA reads as TGTGCCAGCAGCCAAGCGTACGAGCAGTACTTC.